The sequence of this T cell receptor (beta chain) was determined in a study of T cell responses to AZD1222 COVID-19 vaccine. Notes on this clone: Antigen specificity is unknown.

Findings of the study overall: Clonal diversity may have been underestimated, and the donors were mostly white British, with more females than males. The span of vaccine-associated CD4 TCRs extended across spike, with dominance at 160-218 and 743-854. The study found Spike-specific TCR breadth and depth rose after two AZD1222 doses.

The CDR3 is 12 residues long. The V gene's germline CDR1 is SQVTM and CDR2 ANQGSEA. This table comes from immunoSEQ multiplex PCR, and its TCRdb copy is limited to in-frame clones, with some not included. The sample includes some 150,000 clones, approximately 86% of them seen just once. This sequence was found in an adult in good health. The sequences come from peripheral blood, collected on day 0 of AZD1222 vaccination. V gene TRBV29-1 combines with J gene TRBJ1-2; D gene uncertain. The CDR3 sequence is CVVGKPNYGYTF. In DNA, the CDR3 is TGCGTGGTCGGCAAGCCTAACTATGGCTACACCTTC.